These 22 T cell receptor beta chains were all obtained from the same sample, sequenced in a study of control samples from healthy donors and cancer patients. The table came from immunoSEQ multiplex PCR; TCRdb's copy has only in-frame clones and leaves some out. Among approximately 100,000 clones, roughly 89% were seen once, and the ten largest hold around 3%. Sample: blood. The receptors stem from a human donor in good health. The donor label of this sample is uncertain.

The chain combines TRBV27 with TRBJ2-2; D gene ambiguous. Per germline, CDR1 MNHEY and CDR2 SMNVEV (reference sequence). V was pared by 9 bases and J by 7 bases, with 9 bases between. This CDR3 has 11 residues. CDR3 DNA: TGTGCCAGTCGTTCGGGCGGGGAGCTGTTTTTT. Translation gives CASRSGGELFF.

This sequence joins TRBV2 and TRBJ2-7; D is possibly TRBD1 or TRBD2 (5 bases each). This CDR3 is 14 amino acids long. CDR1 SNHLY and CDR2 FYNNEI come from the germline V gene. The ends were cut back, 4 bases at V and 9 bases at J, with 19 bases in the middle. The CDR3 nucleotides read TGTGCCAGCAGTGGGGGGATCAATCTTGTTCGGCAGTACTTC. Translation: CASSGGINLVRQYF.

The chain is built from TRBV25-1 and TRBJ1-1; D is perhaps TRBD1 (5 bases). Looked up from germline, CDR1 is MGHDK and CDR2 is SYGVNS. Between the trimmed V and J ends, which lost 5 bases and 5 bases, there was a span of 12 bases. The CDR3 runs 13 residues. CDR3 residues: CASSLRTMTEAFF. The CDR3 nucleotides are TGTGCCAGCAGTTTGCGGACAATGACTGAAGCTTTCTTT.

This chain joins TRBV27 and TRBJ1-2; D is unresolved. The CDR3 is 12 residues long. The V end was cut by 2 bases, the J end by 6 bases, with 7 bases between. Germline-derived CDR1 and CDR2 are MNHEY and SMNVEV (reference sequence). CDR3 DNA: TGTGCCAGCAGTTTACCCGGACATGGCTACACCTTC. Its protein product is CASSLPGHGYTF.

The chain combines TRBV5-4 with TRBJ2-5; 7 bases fit TRBD2. This CDR3 comprises 14 residues. The germline V gene encodes CDR1 SGHNT and CDR2 YYREEE (reference sequence). V lost 4 bases to trimming and J lost 1 base; unmatched junction nucleotides: 4. CDR3 sequence: CASSPAGPQETQYF. The CDR3 region has the DNA TGTGCCAGCAGCCCAGCGGGGCCCCAAGAGACCCAGTACTTC.

The CDR3 sequence is CASSATQQGGTEAFF. The CDR3 coding sequence is TGTGCCAGCAGCGCCACCCAACAGGGTGGGACTGAAGCTTTCTTT. The J gene is TRBJ1-1, the V gene TRBV6-5, with TRBD1 as a possible D gene (6 bases). Germline V gene lookup returns CDR1 MNHEY and CDR2 SVGAGI. The CDR3 is made up of 15 amino acids. The V end was cut by 6 bases, the J end by 5 bases, with 19 bases between.

The chain links TRBV24-1 to TRBJ2-1, with D maybe TRBD2 (6 bases). The germline V and J ends were trimmed by 1 base and 0 bases, with 15 bases remaining between them. Germline values: CDR1 KGHDR, CDR2 SFDVKD. The CDR3 has 18 residues. The CDR3 region has the DNA TGTGCCACCAGTGATTTCCCCCGACTAGACGGCTCCTACAATGAGCAGTTCTTC. Translating it yields CATSDFPRLDGSYNEQFF.

The V gene is TRBV6-1, the J gene TRBJ1-2, with no clear D. In germline, CDR1 is MNHNS, CDR2 SASEGT. Trimming cost V 3 bases and J 8 bases, with 13 bases left between them. This CDR3 has 13 amino acids. CDR3 sequence: CASSEDRAGGYTF. DNA for the CDR3: TGTGCCAGCAGTGAGGATAGGGCTGGAGGCTACACCTTC.

The chain joins TRBV5-1 to TRBJ2-3; 7 nucleotides match TRBD1. This CDR3 region has 15 residues. J gave up 2 bases and V 5 bases, and 8 bases lay outside the gene matches. Germline-derived CDR1 and CDR2 are SGHRS and YFSETQ. The CDR3 DNA sequence: TGCGCCAGCAGACTAGGGGACAGCTACACAGATACGCAGTATTTT. Protein product: CASRLGDSYTDTQYF. The complete variable domain, with remaining parts taken from reference TRBV5-1 and TRBJ2-3, reads KAGVTQTPRYLIKTRGQQVTLSCSPISGHRSVSWYQQTPGQGLQFLFEYFSETQRNKGNFPGRFSGRQFSNSRSEMNVSTLELGDSALYLCASRLGDSYTDTQYFGPGTRLTVL.

This clone was seen just once. This chain connects TRBV7-2 to TRBJ1-6; D possibly corresponds to TRBD1 (5 bases). The CDR3 is 14 amino acids. V gave up 2 bases and J gave up 9 bases, with 11 bases separating them. Germline V gene data show CDR1 as SGHTA and CDR2 as FQGNSA. The CDR3 spells CASSLRSQGSPLHF. CDR3 coding DNA: TGTGCCAGCAGCTTAAGGTCGCAGGGTTCACCCCTCCACTTT.

This clone has just one count. The chain is built from TRBV7-8 and TRBJ1-4, with D unclear. The CDR3 has 16 amino acids. The germline V gene has CDR1 SGHVS and CDR2 FQNEAQ. The germline V and J ends were trimmed by 2 bases and 0 bases, with 10 bases remaining between them. Here the CDR3 DNA reads TGTGCCAGCAGCTTACAGGACCTTGCAACTAATGAAAAACTGTTTTTT. Amino acids: CASSLQDLATNEKLFF.

The gene calls are TRBV5-1 and TRBJ1-4; TRBD1 is a possible D gene (6 bases). The germline gives CDR1 SGHRS, CDR2 YFSETQ. CDR3 size: 15 residues. Trimming stripped 3 bases from V and 8 bases from J, with 17 bases between. CDR3 in DNA: TGCGCCAGCAGCTCAACAACAGGGAAGAGCGAAAAACTGTTTTTT. Residues: CASSSTTGKSEKLFF. The variable domain in full, with the rest retrieved from reference TRBV5-1 and TRBJ1-4, is KAGVTQTPRYLIKTRGQQVTLSCSPISGHRSVSWYQQTPGQGLQFLFEYFSETQRNKGNFPGRFSGRQFSNSRSEMNVSTLELGDSALYLCASSSTTGKSEKLFFGSGTQLSVL.

This chain joins TRBV24-1 and TRBJ1-2; TRBD1 is a possible D gene (6 bases). V gave up 0 bases and J gave up 6 bases, with 16 bases separating them. The CDR3 contains 16 residues. The germline V gene has CDR1 KGHDR and CDR2 SFDVKD. CDR3 in amino acids: CATSDLGSGGVDGYTF. The CDR3 nucleotides are TGTGCCACCAGTGATTTGGGCTCTGGGGGCGTGGATGGCTACACCTTC.

The V call is TRBV3-1 (or the pseudogene TRBV3-2), the J call TRBJ1-1, with D unresolved. Germline CDR1 reads LGHDT; CDR2 reads YNNKEL (reference sequence). Trimming took 4 bases from V and 0 from J, leaving 12 bases between them. This CDR3 is 15 amino acids long. CDR3 DNA: TGTGCCAGCAGCCCGAGGAGGCCGATGAACACTGAAGCTTTCTTT. It translates to CASSPRRPMNTEAFF.

This clone was seen more than once but under ten times. J is TRBJ2-1 and V is TRBV10-3, with 10 bases fitting TRBD2. After removal of 6 bases from V and 6 bases from J, the junction contained 2 bases not matched to a gene. CDR3 length: 13 residues. CDR1 is ENHRY, CDR2 SYGVKD, per germline. CDR3 nucleotides: TGTGCCATCAGCAGCGGGGGGGCCAATGAGCAGTTCTTC. Translation: CAISSGGANEQFF.

The V gene is TRBV6-5, the J gene TRBJ2-1; 14 bases are shared with TRBD2. The CDR3 runs to 15 residues. With V trimmed by 6 bases and J by 6 bases, 4 bases remained unmatched. The V gene's germline CDR1 is MNHEY and CDR2 SVGAGI. The CDR3 reads CASSRLAGGLNEQFF. CDR3 DNA: TGTGCCAGCAGCCGACTAGCGGGGGGGCTCAATGAGCAGTTCTTC.

This clone turned up a few times. J is TRBJ2-5 and V is TRBV7-2; D uncertain. The ends were cut back, 1 base at V and 4 bases at J, with 7 bases in the middle. The CDR3 runs 13 residues. The germline V gene encodes CDR1 SGHTA and CDR2 FQGNSA. The chain's CDR3 is CASSLVGGETQYF. In DNA, the CDR3 is TGTGCCAGCAGCTTAGTCGGTGGAGAGACCCAGTACTTC.

DNA for the CDR3: TGCGCCAGCAGCCAAGGATATAGCGGGGGAGGCTACGAGCAGTACTTC. Translation: CASSQGYSGGGYEQYF. This chain joins TRBV4-1 and TRBJ2-7; 9 bases are a match to TRBD2. Germline V gene sequence: CDR1 MGHRA, CDR2 YSYEKL. V was clipped by 1 base and J by 3 bases; unmatched bases: 7. The CDR3 runs to 16 residues.

The rearrangement links TRBV3-1 (or the pseudogene TRBV3-2) to TRBJ1-6; 8 bases fit TRBD1. J lost 8 bases, V lost 9 bases, and 6 bases had no gene match. The CDR3 has 13 amino acids. CDR1 and CDR2 (germline): LGHDT, YNNKEL (reference sequence). The CDR3 sequence is CASRTGNDSPLHF. The DNA for the CDR3 is TGTGCCAGTCGGACAGGGAACGATTCACCCCTCCACTTT.

This clone is a singleton in its sample. The chain has TRBV27 and TRBJ2-1; TRBD1 matches 8 bases. V gave up 6 bases and J gave up 2 bases; unmatched junction bases: 6. Germline V gene data show CDR1 as MNHEY and CDR2 as SMNVEV (reference sequence). CDR3 length: 15 amino acids. The CDR3 nucleotides are TGTGCCAGCAGACCTAGGACAGGGACCTACAATGAGCAGTTCTTC. Translating gives CASRPRTGTYNEQFF.

The chain has TRBV24-1 and TRBJ2-1; D is possibly TRBD1 (7 bases). Deletions cut 3 bases from V and 4 bases from J, with 15 bases between. This CDR3 is 16 amino acids long. In germline, CDR1 is KGHDR, CDR2 SFDVKD. Written as DNA, the CDR3 is TGTGCCACCAGTGATGGGGGGACAGTACAATACAATGAGCAGTTCTTC. Its protein is CATSDGGTVQYNEQFF.

The J gene is TRBJ1-4, the V gene TRBV29-1; TRBD1 matches 7 bases. Germline V gives CDR1 SQVTM, CDR2 ANQGSEA. The junction had 6 bases not matched to a gene; V was cut back by 7 bases and J by 7 bases. This CDR3 comprises 12 residues. The CDR3 is CSASGGSEKLFF. In DNA, the CDR3 is TGCAGCGCATCAGGGGGAAGTGAAAAACTGTTTTTT.